The rows below give T cell receptor beta chains drawn from one sample of a study of blood T cell repertoires in COVID-19. The method was immunoSEQ multiplex PCR; TCRdb's version includes in-frame clones alone and lacks a portion of them. Counted here are around 85,000 clones, around 90% occurring once; the ten biggest clones make up 3.5% to 5%. Sequencing was carried out using peripheral blood. The receptors shown here come from a woman over 75 with active or convalescent COVID-19. Both conserved end residues are trimmed from each CDR3.

TRBJ1-2 TRBV28 ASKGAINYGYT
TRBJ1-4 TRBV29-1 STMTGGDEKLF
TRBJ2-1 TRBV11-2 ASSYLQAADHNEQF
TRBJ2-1 TRBV7-2 ASSLAVTGGYNEQF
TRBJ1-2 TRBV28 AGSFSQRYT
TRBJ2-7 TRBV11-2 ASRGPRQSTSYEQY
TRBJ2-3 TRBV5-4 ASSLRLAGGPSTDTQY
TRBJ2-7 TRBV18 ASSQSELAGGPYEQY
TRBJ2-7 TRBV19 ASSRTGGAYEQY
TRBJ2-7 TRBV6-5 ASSPGLAASYEQY
TRBJ2-3 TRBV12-3/TRBV12-4 ASSLGQTDTQY
TRBJ2-2 TRBV5-1 ASDGSGTGELF